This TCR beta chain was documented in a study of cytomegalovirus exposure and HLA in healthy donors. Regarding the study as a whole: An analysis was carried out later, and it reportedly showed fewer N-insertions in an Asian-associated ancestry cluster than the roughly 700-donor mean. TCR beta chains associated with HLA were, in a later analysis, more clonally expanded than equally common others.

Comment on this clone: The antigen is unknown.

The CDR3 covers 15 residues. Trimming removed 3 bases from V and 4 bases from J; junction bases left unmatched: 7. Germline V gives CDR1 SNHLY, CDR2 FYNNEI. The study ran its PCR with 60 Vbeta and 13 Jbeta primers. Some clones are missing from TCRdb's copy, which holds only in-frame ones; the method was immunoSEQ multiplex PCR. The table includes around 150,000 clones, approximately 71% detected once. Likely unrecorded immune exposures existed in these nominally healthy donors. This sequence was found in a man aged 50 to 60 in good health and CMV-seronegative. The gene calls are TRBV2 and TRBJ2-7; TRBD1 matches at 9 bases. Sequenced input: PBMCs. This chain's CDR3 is CASSDEGQGGYEQYF. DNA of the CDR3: TGTGCCAGCAGTGACGAGGGACAGGGCGGGTACGAGCAGTACTTC. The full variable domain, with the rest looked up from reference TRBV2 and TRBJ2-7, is EPEVTQTPSHQVTQMGQEVILRCVPISNHLYFYWYRQILGQKVEFLVSFYNNEISEKSEIFDDQFSVERPDGSNFTLKIRSTKLEDSAMYFCASSDEGQGGYEQYFGPGTRLTVT.